One sample yielded the 5 T cell receptor beta chains listed below, sequenced in a study of cytomegalovirus exposure and HLA in healthy donors. Assay used: immunoSEQ multiplex PCR; TCRdb lists only in-frame clones, some missing. Of about 310,000 clones listed, roughly 88% were seen once; the top ten hold about 0.96%. Sequencing input: PBMCs. These receptors all stem from a man aged 25 to 40 in good health and CMV-seronegative.

The V gene is TRBV4-3, the J gene TRBJ1-2; a weak D match, TRBD1 (6 bases). V dropped 0 bases and J dropped 4 bases, with 21 bases sitting between them. Germline CDR1 is LGHNA and CDR2 is YSLEER. CDR3 size: 18 residues. The CDR3 reads CASSQDRGAGAVTYGYTF. The CDR3 region has the DNA TGCGCCAGCAGCCAAGATAGGGGGGCGGGGGCGGTGACCTATGGCTACACCTTC.

The genes are TRBV25-1 and TRBJ2-7, with a weak D call TRBD2 (5 bases). The CDR3 loop spans 14 amino acids. The V and J ends lost 4 bases and 6 bases respectively, with 16 bases between them. Germline V gene lookup returns CDR1 MGHDK and CDR2 SYGVNS. The CDR3 DNA is TGTGCCAGCAGTGCTCCGGGGTTCCTACGCGAGCAGTACTTC. Its protein product is CASSAPGFLREQYF.

The chain employs TRBV11-2 and TRBJ2-6, with TRBD2 matching over 14 bases. The germline gives CDR1 SGHAT, CDR2 FQNNGV. V gave up 5 bases and J gave up 0 bases; unmatched junction bases: 3. The CDR3 totals 18 residues. The CDR3 DNA reads as TGTGCCAGCAGCCCCGGGACTAGCGGGGGCTCTGGGGCCAACGTCCTGACTTTC. Residues: CASSPGTSGGSGANVLTF.

The rearrangement joins TRBV2 to TRBJ1-1; 10 bases fit TRBD1. The CDR3 has 11 residues. V shed 8 bases, J shed 11 bases, and the junction held 5 bases outside the gene matches. Germline lookup yields CDR1 SNHLY and CDR2 FYNNEI. CDR3 sequence reads: CASGGTGDAFF. Written as DNA, the CDR3 is TGTGCCAGCGGGGGGACAGGGGATGCTTTCTTT.

The J gene is TRBJ2-4, the V gene TRBV5-6, with D possibly being TRBD1 (5 bases). CDR3 size: 11 residues. The ends were cut back, 5 bases at V and 9 bases at J, with 9 bases in the middle. Looked up from germline, CDR1 is SGHDT and CDR2 is YYEEEE. CDR3 nucleotide sequence: TGTGCCAGCAGTGTCCAGGGCATTCAGTACTTC. Translated: CASSVQGIQYF.